Presented here are 32 T cell receptor beta chains from one specimen sequenced in a study of blood T cell repertoires in COVID-19. The protocol was immunoSEQ multiplex PCR, while the TCRdb copy is restricted to in-frame clones and leaves out a portion. Of roughly 410,000 clones listed, roughly 86% are singletons. Sequencing was performed on peripheral blood. The receptors originated from an older woman with COVID-19, enrolled during active disease.

The V and J genes are TRBV24-1 and TRBJ2-1, with D perhaps TRBD2 (6 bases). Germline values: CDR1 KGHDR, CDR2 SFDVKD. Trimming took off 6 bases at V and 2 bases at J, with 13 bases between the two ends. This CDR3 region has 15 residues. For the CDR3, the DNA is TGTGCCACCAGTCGTTTTAGCGGAGCCTACAATGAGCAGTTCTTC. Translated: CATSRFSGAYNEQFF.

The CDR3 is CASKAGPLTDTQYF. CDR3 sequence (DNA): TGTGCCAGCAAGGCGGGTCCCCTCACAGATACGCAGTATTTT. The gene calls are TRBV6-5 and TRBJ2-3; tentatively, D is TRBD2 (5 bases). Germline CDR1 and CDR2: MNHEY and SVGAGI. V gave up 7 bases and J gave up 2 bases, with 13 bases separating them. The CDR3 contains 14 residues.

This chain links TRBV9 with TRBJ1-2; D is unclear. CDR1 and CDR2 from the germline V gene are SGDLS and YYNGEE. The ends were cut back, 6 bases at V and 4 bases at J, with 13 bases in the middle. The CDR3 totals 13 residues. As DNA, the CDR3 is TGTGCCAGCACCGCAGTGACGGGCTATGGCTACACCTTC. The encoded protein is CASTAVTGYGYTF.

The genes are TRBV5-5 and TRBJ2-1; 12 bases line up with TRBD2. The junction had 5 bases not matched to a gene; V was cut back by 4 bases and J by 0 bases. This CDR3 comprises 17 residues. Looked up from germline, CDR1 is SGHKS and CDR2 is YYEKEE (reference sequence). As DNA, the CDR3 is TGTGCCAGCAGCCGACTAGCGGGGGACCGCTCCTACAATGAGCAGTTCTTC. This codes for CASSRLAGDRSYNEQFF.

The gene calls are TRBV25-1 and TRBJ2-7; no clear D. The CDR3 is made up of 14 amino acids. Trimming removed 2 bases from V and 7 bases from J, with 15 bases in between. CDR1 is MGHDK and CDR2 is SYGVNS in the germline V gene. The CDR3 sequence is CASSEGGSLEEQYF. The DNA of the CDR3 is TGTGCCAGCAGTGAAGGCGGCAGCCTGGAGGAGCAGTACTTC.

The V and J genes are TRBV7-2 and TRBJ2-2; D unresolved. The V gene's germline CDR1 is SGHTA and CDR2 FQGNSA. The ends were cut back, 0 bases at V and 2 bases at J, with 7 bases in the middle. The CDR3 is made up of 15 amino acids. CDR3 nucleotides: TGTGCCAGCAGCTTAGCGGTCAGAAACACCGGGGAGCTGTTTTTT. Translation gives CASSLAVRNTGELFF.

This clone was observed a single time. The V gene is TRBV6-5, the J gene TRBJ2-7; D is perhaps TRBD1 (6 bases). Trimming took off 10 bases at V and 6 bases at J, with 13 bases between the two ends. CDR1 is MNHEY and CDR2 is SVGAGI in the germline V gene. The CDR3 runs to 11 residues. The CDR3 DNA sequence: TGTGCCACCCTAAGGGGGAGCGAGCAGTACTTC. Its translation: CATLRGSEQYF.

This sequence joins TRBV2 and TRBJ2-7; D not certain. Germline V gene lookup returns CDR1 SNHLY and CDR2 FYNNEI. The CDR3 covers 12 residues. The V and J ends lost 7 bases and 1 base respectively, with 8 bases between them. CDR3 sequence reads: CASKGRSYEQYF. As DNA, the CDR3 is TGTGCCAGCAAAGGCAGGTCCTACGAGCAGTACTTC. The whole variable domain, remainder taken from reference TRBV2 and TRBJ2-7, is EPEVTQTPSHQVTQMGQEVILRCVPISNHLYFYWYRQILGQKVEFLVSFYNNEISEKSEIFDDQFSVERPDGSNFTLKIRSTKLEDSAMYFCASKGRSYEQYFGPGTRLTVT.

This chain joins TRBV7-2 and TRBJ2-3, with D tentatively TRBD1 (6 bases). From germline, CDR1 is SGHTA and CDR2 FQGNSA. This CDR3 is 15 amino acids long. V was trimmed by 3 bases and J by 2 bases, leaving 12 bases between them. The CDR3 nucleotides read TGTGCCAGCAGCTTTGGACAGTATCCCACAGATACGCAGTATTTT. Its protein product is CASSFGQYPTDTQYF.

The chain links TRBV5-5 to TRBJ1-2, with D unresolved. Germline CDR1 reads SGHKS; CDR2 reads YYEKEE (reference sequence). V was shortened by 4 bases and J by 1 base, with 5 bases between the two germline ends. CDR3 length: 12 amino acids. The DNA of the CDR3 is TGTGCCAGCAGCGAGAATAACTATGGCTACACCTTC. Protein product: CASSENNYGYTF.

This clone was counted once. Other DNA sequences in this specimen translate into the identical CDR3. This chain joins TRBV28 and TRBJ1-3; the match to TRBD1 covers 8 bases. The CDR3 loop spans 16 amino acids. Germline V gene sequence: CDR1 MDHEN, CDR2 SYDVKM. J was trimmed by 0 bases and V by 3 bases; bases with no gene match: 4. The CDR3: CASSFRDRYSGNTIYF. In DNA, the CDR3 is TGTGCCAGCAGTTTCCGGGACAGGTACTCTGGAAACACCATATATTTT.

The chain links TRBV4-1 to TRBJ2-7; 8 bases are a match to TRBD1. The CDR3 runs to 16 residues. Germline lookup yields CDR1 MGHRA and CDR2 YSYEKL. V trimming: 0 bases; J trimming: 2 bases; junction bases outside the gene matches: 6. The CDR3 is CASSQDRPGGPYEQYF. The CDR3 nucleotides are TGCGCCAGCAGCCAAGATCGGCCAGGGGGCCCCTACGAGCAGTACTTC.

V and J are TRBV7-6 and TRBJ2-1, with D tentatively TRBD1 (6 bases). This CDR3 spans 16 amino acids. Deletions cut 2 bases from V and 0 bases from J, with 11 bases between. Looked up from germline, CDR1 is SGHVS and CDR2 is FNYEAQ. The CDR3 protein is CASSLRTASSYNEQFF. The CDR3 bases are TGTGCCAGCAGCTTACGGACAGCGAGCTCCTACAATGAGCAGTTCTTC.

The V call is TRBV15, the J call TRBJ1-4; D gene uncertain. V was clipped by 6 bases and J by 2 bases, with 4 bases between them. The length of the CDR3 is 12 residues. Germline assignment: CDR1 LNHNV and CDR2 YYDKDF (reference sequence). This CDR3 reads CATRRTNEKLFF. CDR3 sequence (DNA): TGTGCCACCAGACGGACTAATGAAAAACTGTTTTTT. Variable domain in full (rest from reference TRBV15 and TRBJ1-4): DAMVIQNPRYQVTQFGKPVTLSCSQTLNHNVMYWYQQKSSQAPKLLFHYYDKDFNNEADTPDNFQSRRPNTSFCFLDIRSPGLGDTAMYLCATRRTNEKLFFGSGTQLSVL.

The J gene is TRBJ1-1, the V gene TRBV12-5, with a possible D match to TRBD1 (6 bases). CDR3 length: 14 residues. V lost 1 base and J lost 10, with 16 bases in between. Germline CDR1 and CDR2: LGHNT and FRNRAP. CDR3 loop: CASGLEPSGEGAFF. The CDR3 nucleotides read TGTGCTAGTGGTTTGGAGCCCTCAGGGGAGGGAGCTTTCTTT.

The V and J genes are TRBV6-2 or TRBV6-3 and TRBJ2-1; unclear D gene. Germline assignment: CDR1 MNHEY and CDR2 SVGEGT. This CDR3 has 15 residues. V lost 0 bases, J lost 1 base, and 7 bases lay in between. CDR3 residues: CASSYSRGSYNEQFF. CDR3 in DNA: TGTGCCAGCAGTTACTCGAGAGGTTCCTACAATGAGCAGTTCTTC.

The V and J genes are TRBV7-9 and TRBJ1-6; TRBD1 is a possible D gene (5 bases). The CDR3 extends over 19 amino acids. V was clipped by 7 bases and J by 0 bases, with 22 bases between them. From germline, CDR1 is SEHNR and CDR2 FQNEAQ (reference sequence). CDR3 region: CASTMERPGISSYNSPLHF. DNA of the CDR3: TGTGCCAGCACCATGGAACGGCCAGGGATTAGCTCCTATAATTCACCCCTCCACTTT.

This clone came up a few times. The chain joins TRBV3-1 (or the pseudogene TRBV3-2) to TRBJ2-7; 9 nucleotides agree with TRBD1. The germline gives CDR1 LGHDT, CDR2 YNNKEL (reference sequence). The junction had 11 bases not matched to a gene; V was cut back by 6 bases and J by 11 bases. There are 13 residues in the CDR3. The DNA of the CDR3 is TGTGCCAGCAGGCCCCTGACAGGGGGGACTGAGTACTTC. Encoded protein: CASRPLTGGTEYF.

This rearrangement joins TRBV5-1 to TRBJ2-2; D gene unclear. This CDR3 has 16 residues. Trimming shortened V by 1 base and J by 0 bases, and 10 bases separated the two germline ends. Germline assignment: CDR1 SGHRS and CDR2 YFSETQ. In DNA, the CDR3 is TGCGCCAGCAGCTTGTTACAGAACACGAACACCGGGGAGCTGTTTTTT. It is translated as CASSLLQNTNTGELFF.

This chain links TRBV28 with TRBJ1-5; TRBD1 agrees at 7 bases. The ends lost 4 bases at V and 7 bases at J; junction bases unmatched: 10. Looked up from germline, CDR1 is MDHEN and CDR2 is SYDVKM. The CDR3 has 15 amino acids. For the CDR3, the DNA is TGTGCCAGCAGTTCCCCAGGGGGACAGAGACAGCCCCAGCATTTT. Its translation: CASSSPGGQRQPQHF.

The V and J genes are TRBV5-1 and TRBJ2-3; the D gene is possibly TRBD1 (6 bases). CDR1 and CDR2 (germline): SGHRS, YFSETQ. This CDR3 region has 13 residues. Deletions cut 0 bases from V and 4 bases from J, with 6 bases between. The CDR3 protein is CASSLGGPDTQYF. DNA for the CDR3: TGCGCCAGCAGCTTGGGGGGGCCAGATACGCAGTATTTT.

The gene calls are TRBV5-4 and TRBJ2-1, with 7 bases lining up with TRBD1. The CDR3 extends over 14 amino acids. Germline CDR1 reads SGHNT; CDR2 reads YYREEE (reference sequence). Trimming removed 3 bases from V and 1 base from J; junction bases left unmatched: 1. The CDR3 spells CASSSGQSYNEQFF. In DNA form, the CDR3 reads TGTGCCAGCAGCTCGGGACAGTCCTACAATGAGCAGTTCTTC.

As DNA, the CDR3 is TGTGCCAGCAGCTTAGACTGGGGGACAGGGAGCTCCTACAATGAGCAGTTCTTC. Residues: CASSLDWGTGSSYNEQFF. The chain employs TRBV11-2 and TRBJ2-1; 9 nucleotides align to TRBD1. The germline CDR1 and CDR2 sequences are SGHAT and FQNNGV. The V segment lost 0 bases and the J segment 0 bases; nucleotides outside the gene matches: 6. CDR3 length equals 18 residues. Combining the CDR3 with reference TRBV11-2 and TRBJ2-1 gives the whole variable domain EAGVAQSPRYKIIEKRQSVAFWCNPISGHATLYWYQQILGQGPKLLIQFQNNGVVDDSQLPKDRFSAERLKGVDSTLKIQPAKLEDSAVYLCASSLDWGTGSSYNEQFFGPGTRLTVL.

The rearrangement uses TRBV27 and TRBJ1-1; the match to TRBD1 covers 9 bases. V lost 6 bases and J lost 5; bases outside the gene matches: 7. Germline V gives CDR1 MNHEY, CDR2 SMNVEV (reference sequence). This CDR3 has 14 amino acids. Written as DNA, the CDR3 is TGTGCCAGCAGGCTGGACAGGGGTGGGACTGAAGCTTTCTTT. As protein: CASRLDRGGTEAFF.

The chain couples TRBV7-9 to TRBJ1-5; D is possibly TRBD1 (5 bases). The germline CDR1 and CDR2 sequences are SEHNR and FQNEAQ (reference sequence). CDR3 size: 16 residues. The germline V and J ends were trimmed by 5 bases and 0 bases, with 14 bases remaining between them. The CDR3: CASSDGGTYSNQPQHF. CDR3 DNA: TGTGCCAGCAGCGATGGGGGGACCTATAGCAATCAGCCCCAGCATTTT.

The rearrangement joins TRBV2 to TRBJ2-7; perhaps TRBD2 as D (5 bases). The length of the CDR3 is 13 residues. The V and J ends lost 4 bases and 4 bases respectively, with 11 bases between them. Germline V lookup: CDR1 SNHLY, CDR2 FYNNEI. CDR3: CASSVIRGYEQYF. CDR3 DNA sequence: TGTGCCAGCAGTGTCATCCGAGGGTACGAGCAGTACTTC. Combining the CDR3 with reference TRBV2 and TRBJ2-7 gives the whole variable domain EPEVTQTPSHQVTQMGQEVILRCVPISNHLYFYWYRQILGQKVEFLVSFYNNEISEKSEIFDDQFSVERPDGSNFTLKIRSTKLEDSAMYFCASSVIRGYEQYFGPGTRLTVT.

The chain couples TRBV5-1 to TRBJ1-2; 8 bases agree with TRBD1. Germline V CDR1 and CDR2: SGHRS, YFSETQ. The CDR3 extends over 18 amino acids. V trimming: 3 bases; J trimming: 1 base; junction bases outside the gene matches: 14. CDR3: CASSSGALTGAHNYGYTF. DNA for the CDR3: TGCGCCAGCAGCTCGGGGGCTTTGACAGGGGCGCATAACTATGGCTACACCTTC.

The rearrangement links TRBV2 to TRBJ2-5; the D is unclear. Trimming left V 2 bases short and J 4 bases short, with 8 bases between. CDR1 is SNHLY, CDR2 FYNNEI, per germline. The length of the CDR3 is 13 residues. The CDR3 DNA sequence: TGTGCCAGCAGTGAATGGTATAGAGAGACCCAGTACTTC. Protein: CASSEWYRETQYF.

The V gene is TRBV6-6, the J gene TRBJ1-5; no definite D call. Germline CDR1 reads MNHNY; CDR2 reads SVGAGI (reference sequence). V was clipped by 5 bases and J by 1 base, with 12 bases between them. The CDR3 has 15 amino acids. For the CDR3, the DNA is TGTGCCAGCAGTCCCGAGGCCTTAAGCAATCAGCCCCAGCATTTT. Its translation is CASSPEALSNQPQHF.

DNA for the CDR3: TGTGCCAGCCAGCTCGGGGAAAGGTCTGGCTACACCTTC. It translates to CASQLGERSGYTF. V gene TRBV19 combines with J gene TRBJ1-2; D gene ambiguous. Germline V gene lookup returns CDR1 LNHDA and CDR2 SQIVND (reference sequence). The ends were cut back, 9 bases at V and 7 bases at J, with 18 bases in the middle. There are 13 residues in the CDR3.

The rearrangement uses TRBV2 and TRBJ1-2; 11 nucleotides line up with TRBD1. The J segment lost 4 bases and the V segment lost 5 bases, leaving 9 bases of the junction unmatched. The CDR3 totals 16 residues. The germline V gene has CDR1 SNHLY and CDR2 FYNNEI. The CDR3 region is CASSPGQGVSGYGYTF. DNA of the CDR3: TGTGCCAGCAGTCCGGGACAGGGGGTTTCAGGCTATGGCTACACCTTC.

J is TRBJ1-2 and V is TRBV6-5; no reliable D call. The CDR3 has 13 amino acids. Germline V gives CDR1 MNHEY, CDR2 SVGAGI. Trimming took 4 bases from V and 1 from J, leaving 7 bases between them. This chain's CDR3 is CASSSTVNYGYTF. The CDR3 nucleotides read TGTGCCAGCAGTTCCACAGTTAACTATGGCTACACCTTC.